This entry lists 14 T cell receptor beta chains sequenced from one sample in a study of cytomegalovirus exposure and HLA in healthy donors. PCR employed 60 Vbeta and 13 Jbeta primers. Sequencing used immunoSEQ multiplex PCR; TCRdb keeps in-frame clones, though not all of them. The sample records over 40,000 clones, around 60% being singletons. Sequenced: PBMCs. The receptors originated from a man between 60 and 70 years old in good health and CMV-seropositive.

The rearrangement uses TRBV11-2 and TRBJ2-3; perhaps TRBD2 as D (6 bases). Trimming took off 8 bases at V and 3 bases at J, with 21 bases between the two ends. CDR1 is SGHAT and CDR2 is FQNNGV in the germline V gene. The CDR3 contains 16 residues. As DNA, the CDR3 is TGTGCCAGCTCCCCCGGGCGGGGCAGGACGACAGATACGCAGTATTTT. Translating it yields CASSPGRGRTTDTQYF.

This chain joins TRBV5-6 and TRBJ2-1; D is possibly TRBD2 (6 bases). The CDR3 sequence is 16 residues long. Trimming cost V 0 bases and J 3 bases, with 13 bases left between them. Germline loops: CDR1 SGHDT, CDR2 YYEEEE. The CDR3 spells CASSLEVGSFYNEQFF. CDR3 sequence (DNA): TGTGCCAGCAGCTTGGAGGTCGGGAGCTTCTACAATGAGCAGTTCTTC.

The V gene is TRBV5-4, the J gene TRBJ2-1; TRBD2 aligns across 11 bases. The CDR3 has 16 residues. V shed 5 bases, J shed 4 bases, and the junction held 8 bases outside the gene matches. Per germline, CDR1 SGHNT and CDR2 YYREEE (reference sequence). Here the CDR3 reads CASRMGIAGGYNEQFF. The CDR3 nucleotides are TGTGCCAGCAGAATGGGGATAGCGGGAGGGTACAATGAGCAGTTCTTC.

The V gene is TRBV6-5, the J gene TRBJ2-5; 13 nucleotides match TRBD2. With the DNA end fitting TRBJ2-7 better, the J assignment may be wrong. CDR3 length equals 15 residues. Germline V gene data show CDR1 as MNHEY and CDR2 as SVGAGI. The CDR3 coding sequence is TGTGCCAGCCGACTAGCGGGAGGTAGACAGTACGAGCAGTACTTC. Protein product: CASRLAGGRQYEQYF.

V gene TRBV19 combines with J gene TRBJ2-3, with unresolved D. Deletions cut 5 bases from V and 2 bases from J, with 11 bases between. Germline V gene sequence: CDR1 LNHDA, CDR2 SQIVND (reference sequence). This CDR3 is 14 amino acids long. The CDR3 DNA sequence: TGTGCCAGTAGTCCCCGACAAAACACAGATACGCAGTATTTT. It yields the protein CASSPRQNTDTQYF.

This clone was observed a few times. The chain employs TRBV30 and TRBJ2-7, with 7 bases identical to TRBD2. The CDR3 extends over 14 amino acids. Germline CDR1 is GTSNPN and CDR2 is SVGIG (reference sequence). Trimming at V came to 1 base and at J to 6 bases, leaving 9 bases not matched to a gene. The CDR3, as DNA: TGTGCCTGGAGTGCGAATCGACTAGCTTCCGAGCAGTACTTC. It yields the protein CAWSANRLASEQYF.

The gene calls are TRBV28 and TRBJ1-3, with TRBD1 matching over 7 bases. The junction had 6 bases not matched to a gene; V was cut back by 6 bases and J by 4 bases. Per germline, CDR1 MDHEN and CDR2 SYDVKM. CDR3 length equals 14 residues. The CDR3 loop reads CASRHPGQGNTIYF. The CDR3 DNA reads TGTGCCAGCAGGCACCCGGGACAGGGAAACACCATATATTTT.

The table lists this clone with a few counts. The junction does not match germline at one end; this may be a read error. The chain couples TRBV7-7 to TRBJ2-3; TRBD2 matches at 7 bases. The CDR3 loop spans 15 amino acids. Germline V gives CDR1 SSHAT, CDR2 FNYEAQ (reference sequence). CDR3 residues: CASSLGTTNTDTQYF. The CDR3 DNA sequence: TGTGCTAGCAGCTTAGGGACTACCAACACAGATACGCAGTATTTT.

The gene calls are TRBV7-2 and TRBJ1-5, with 8 bases that match TRBD1. The CDR3 extends over 14 amino acids. The V gene end was trimmed by 5 bases and the J gene end by 6 bases; junction bases not matched to a gene: 6. CDR1 and CDR2 from the germline V gene are SGHTA and FQGNSA. The CDR3 reads CASSPGGPSQPQHF. DNA of the CDR3: TGTGCCAGCAGCCCAGGGGGCCCTAGTCAGCCCCAGCATTTT. Drawing the rest from reference TRBV7-2 and TRBJ1-5, the complete variable domain is GAGVSQSPSNKVTEKGKDVELRCDPISGHTALYWYRQSLGQGLEFLIYFQGNSAPDKSGLPSDRFSAERTGGSVSTLTIQRTQQEDSAVYLCASSPGGPSQPQHFGDGTRLSIL.

The chain joins TRBV27 to TRBJ1-1; no definite D call. The CDR3 consists of 12 residues. Germline V CDR1 and CDR2: MNHEY, SMNVEV (reference sequence). Trimming shortened V by 6 bases and J by 0 bases, and 5 bases separated the two germline ends. CDR3 protein: CASRHVNTEAFF. The CDR3 DNA sequence: TGTGCCAGCAGACACGTGAACACTGAAGCTTTCTTT.

The rearrangement joins TRBV2 to TRBJ2-4; D is possibly TRBD2 (6 bases). There are 13 residues in the CDR3. The germline V gene has CDR1 SNHLY and CDR2 FYNNEI. V was trimmed by 7 bases and J by 6 bases, leaving 13 bases between them. The chain's CDR3 is CASIRETGNIQYF. As DNA, the CDR3 is TGTGCCAGCATCCGGGAGACTGGAAACATTCAGTACTTC.

V usage is TRBV15 and J usage is TRBJ2-5; TRBD2 matches at 7 bases. V shed 0 bases, J shed 5 bases, and the junction held 6 bases outside the gene matches. CDR3 length: 15 amino acids. Germline V CDR1 and CDR2: LNHNV, YYDKDF (reference sequence). In DNA form, the CDR3 reads TGTGCCACCAGCAGAGATCGGGGCGGGAGTGAGACCCAGTACTTC. Amino acid sequence: CATSRDRGGSETQYF.

The J gene is TRBJ2-5, the V gene TRBV7-9; D uncertain. Germline CDR1 reads SEHNR; CDR2 reads FQNEAQ (reference sequence). CDR3 length: 10 amino acids. Trimming took 5 bases from V and 4 from J, leaving 2 bases between them. Here the CDR3 reads CASSRETQYF. CDR3 in DNA: TGTGCCAGCAGCCGAGAGACCCAGTACTTC.

About this clone itself: Relative to the germline gene, one junction end is altered; a read error may explain this. The genes are TRBV10-3 and TRBJ1-1; 7 positions match TRBD1. The CDR3 consists of 13 residues. Germline V gene lookup returns CDR1 ENHRY and CDR2 SYGVKD. The DNA for the CDR3 is TGTGCCACCAGTCCCCAGGGGGGCACTGAAGCTTTCTTT. It codes for CATSPQGGTEAFF.